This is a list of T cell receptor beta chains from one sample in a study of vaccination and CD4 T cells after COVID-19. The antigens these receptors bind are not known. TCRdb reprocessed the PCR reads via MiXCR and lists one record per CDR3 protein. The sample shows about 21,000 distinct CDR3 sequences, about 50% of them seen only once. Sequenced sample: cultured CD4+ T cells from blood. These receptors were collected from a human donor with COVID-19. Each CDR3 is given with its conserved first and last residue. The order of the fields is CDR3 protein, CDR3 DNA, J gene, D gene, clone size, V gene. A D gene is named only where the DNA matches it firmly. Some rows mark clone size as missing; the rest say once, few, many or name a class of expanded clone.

CSARDQDYEQYF,TGCAGTGCTAGAGACCAAGACTACGAGCAGTACTTC,TRBJ2-7,-,-,TRBV20-1
CASSSLAEQFF,TGTGCCAGCAGCTCCCTTGCTGAGCAGTTCTTC,TRBJ2-1,-,-,TRBV12-3/TRBV12-4
CASSWDRSSAFF,TGTGCCAGCAGCTGGGACAGGAGTTCAGCTTTCTTT,TRBJ1-1,TRBD1,-,TRBV5-4
CASSQSISGGGYTDTQYF,TGCGCCAGCAGCCAATCGATATCGGGAGGGGGGTACACAGATACGCAGTATTTT,TRBJ2-3,TRBD2,-,TRBV4-3
CASSPAGGPEAFF,TGTGCCAGCAGCCCCGCGGGGGGGCCTGAAGCTTTCTTT,TRBJ1-1,-,-,TRBV5-5
CASSPRTGGYNEQFF,TGTGCCAGCAGCCCCCGGACAGGGGGCTACAATGAGCAGTTCTTC,TRBJ2-1,TRBD1,-,TRBV5-6
CASSLETGRRYGYTF,TGTGCCAGCAGCTTAGAGACGGGACGGAGGTATGGCTACACCTTC,TRBJ1-2,-,medium-sized,TRBV7-9
CATSESDANYGYTF,TGTGCCACCAGTGAATCAGATGCTAACTATGGCTACACCTTC,TRBJ1-2,-,-,TRBV24-1
CASSLNLGTTQYF,TGTGCCAGCAGTTTAAACTTGGGAACTACGCAGTATTTT,TRBJ2-3,-,-,TRBV12-3/TRBV12-4
CASSYGGQGQETQYF,TGTGCCAGCAGTTACGGCGGCCAGGGTCAAGAGACCCAGTACTTC,TRBJ2-5,-,-,TRBV6-5
CASSVLVEPYEQYF,TGTGCCAGCAGTGTTCTGGTGGAACCCTACGAGCAGTACTTC,TRBJ2-7,-,-,TRBV6-1
CASSKIDRNTDTQYF,TGTGCCAGCAGCAAGATCGACAGGAACACAGATACGCAGTATTTT,TRBJ2-3,-,-,TRBV7-2
CASSIRRQGAKGNTIYF,TGTGCCAGTAGTATTCGGCGACAGGGGGCGAAAGGAAACACCATATATTTT,TRBJ1-3,TRBD1,-,TRBV19
CASRPNHRDRHNSPLHF,TGTGCCAGCAGGCCCAACCACCGGGACAGACATAATTCACCCCTCCACTTT,TRBJ1-6,TRBD1,few,TRBV6-1
CASSRRWSGGARVADTQYF,TGTGCCAGCAGCCGCCGTTGGAGCGGGGGGGCCCGGGTAGCGGATACGCAGTATTTT,TRBJ2-3,TRBD2,-,TRBV12-3/TRBV12-4
CASRVGQLYNEQFF,TGTGCCAGCAGGGTTGGGCAGTTATACAATGAGCAGTTCTTC,TRBJ2-1,-,-,TRBV2
CASSVAGLPRGDTQYF,TGTGCCAGCAGCGTAGCAGGGTTACCCCGGGGAGATACGCAGTATTTT,TRBJ2-3,-,-,TRBV9
CATGGTGDRRQHF,TGTGCCACTGGTGGGACAGGGGATCGTAGGCAGCACTTC,TRBJ2-7,TRBD1,-,TRBV6-1
CASSRGADSYEQYF,TGTGCCAGCAGTCGCGGAGCGGACTCCTACGAGCAGTACTTC,TRBJ2-7,-,-,TRBV7-2
CASSPRGRGDQETQYF,TGTGCCAGCAGTCCCCGTGGGCGGGGGGACCAAGAGACCCAGTACTTC,TRBJ2-5,TRBD2,-,TRBV6-2/TRBV6-3
CASRTGYGQGIHEQYF,TGTGCCAGCAGAACGGGTTACGGCCAGGGGATTCACGAGCAGTACTTC,TRBJ2-7,-,medium-sized,TRBV2
CASSQGDPGTQYF,TGTGCCAGCAGCCAAGGGGACCCCGGGACCCAGTACTTC,TRBJ2-5,-,-,TRBV4-2
CASIPGAQETQYF,TGTGCCAGCATCCCCGGGGCCCAAGAGACCCAGTACTTC,TRBJ2-5,-,few,TRBV7-9